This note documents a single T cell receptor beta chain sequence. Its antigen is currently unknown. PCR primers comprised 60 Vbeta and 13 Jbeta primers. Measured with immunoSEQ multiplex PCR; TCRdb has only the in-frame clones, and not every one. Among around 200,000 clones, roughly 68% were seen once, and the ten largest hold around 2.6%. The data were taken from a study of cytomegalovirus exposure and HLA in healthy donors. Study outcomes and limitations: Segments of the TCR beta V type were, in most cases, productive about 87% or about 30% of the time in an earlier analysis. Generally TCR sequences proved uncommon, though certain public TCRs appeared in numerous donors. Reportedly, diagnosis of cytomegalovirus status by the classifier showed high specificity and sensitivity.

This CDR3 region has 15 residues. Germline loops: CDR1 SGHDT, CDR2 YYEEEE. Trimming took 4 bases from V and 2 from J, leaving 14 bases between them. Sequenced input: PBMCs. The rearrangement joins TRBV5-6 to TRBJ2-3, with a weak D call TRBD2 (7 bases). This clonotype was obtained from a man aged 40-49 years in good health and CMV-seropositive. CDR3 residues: CASSLGGGLTDTQYF. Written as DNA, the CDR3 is TGTGCCAGCAGCCTAGGGGGGGGTCTCACAGATACGCAGTATTTT.